Shown below are 2 T cell receptor beta chains from a single sample sequenced in a study of shared clonotypes between healthy human individuals. Naivety among CD8 cells was defined by CD45RO negativity and positive CCR7 selection, thereby excluding terminally differentiated effector memory CD45RA+ cells. TCRdb's copy holds only in-frame clones and misses some; the assay was immunoSEQ multiplex PCR. The sample holds about 2.2 million clones, under 95% seen once. The specimen was naive CD8+ T cells from PBMCs. These receptors were taken from a man between 18 and 29 years old in good health. Some clones in this sample may be carry-over from other donors' samples.

The V gene is TRBV7-6, the J gene TRBJ2-1; TRBD2 agrees at 16 bases. V lost 5 bases and J lost 2; bases outside the gene matches: 12. The CDR3 is 20 residues long. CDR1 and CDR2 (germline): SGHVS, FNYEAQ. DNA of the CDR3: TGTGCCAGCAGCCGCCCCGGGACTAGCGGGAGGGTAGGGGCCTACAATGAGCAGTTCTTC. Amino acid sequence: CASSRPGTSGRVGAYNEQFF.

The J gene is TRBJ2-5, the V gene TRBV28; 9 bases fit TRBD1. The J segment lost 3 bases and the V segment lost 7 bases, leaving 12 bases of the junction unmatched. The germline V gene has CDR1 MDHEN and CDR2 SYDVKM. The CDR3 is 16 residues long. The CDR3 DNA is TGTGCCAGCACCTCTTGGGACAGGGTATCGGAAGAGACCCAGTACTTC. Its translation: CASTSWDRVSEETQYF.